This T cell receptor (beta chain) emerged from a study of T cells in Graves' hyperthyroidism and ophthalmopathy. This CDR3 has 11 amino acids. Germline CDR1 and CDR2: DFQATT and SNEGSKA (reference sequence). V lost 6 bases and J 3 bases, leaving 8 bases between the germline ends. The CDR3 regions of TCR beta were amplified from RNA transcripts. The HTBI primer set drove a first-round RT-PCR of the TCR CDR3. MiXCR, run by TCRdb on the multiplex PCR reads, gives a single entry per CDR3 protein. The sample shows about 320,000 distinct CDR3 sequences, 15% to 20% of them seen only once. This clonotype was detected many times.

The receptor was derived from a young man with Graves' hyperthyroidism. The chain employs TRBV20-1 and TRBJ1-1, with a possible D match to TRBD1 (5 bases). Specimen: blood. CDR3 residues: CSAGADTEAFF. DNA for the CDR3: TGCAGTGCAGGGGCGGACACTGAAGCTTTCTTT.